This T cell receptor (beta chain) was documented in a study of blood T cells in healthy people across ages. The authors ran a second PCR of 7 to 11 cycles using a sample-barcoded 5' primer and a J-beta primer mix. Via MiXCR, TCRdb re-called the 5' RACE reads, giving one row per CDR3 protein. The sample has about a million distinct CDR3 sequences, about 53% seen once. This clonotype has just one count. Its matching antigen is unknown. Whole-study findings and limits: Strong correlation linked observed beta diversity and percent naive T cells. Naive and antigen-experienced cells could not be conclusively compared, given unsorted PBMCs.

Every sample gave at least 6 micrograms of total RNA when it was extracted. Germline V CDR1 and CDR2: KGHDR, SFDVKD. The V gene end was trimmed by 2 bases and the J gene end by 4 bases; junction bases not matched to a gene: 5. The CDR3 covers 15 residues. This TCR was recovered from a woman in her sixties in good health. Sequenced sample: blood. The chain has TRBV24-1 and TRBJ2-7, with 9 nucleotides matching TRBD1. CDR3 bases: TGTGCCACCAGTGATTCCGGGACAGGGACATACGAGCAGTACTTC. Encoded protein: CATSDSGTGTYEQYF.